The rows below give T cell receptor beta chains drawn from one sample of a study of OX40 agonist ivuxolimab in advanced cancers. The protocol was immunoSEQ multiplex PCR, while the TCRdb copy is restricted to in-frame clones and leaves out a portion. The sample records 45,000 to 55,000 clones, roughly four fifths being singletons. Sequenced here: CD4+ or CD8+ T cells sorted from blood, sampled in a trial of the OX40 agonist ivuxolimab. The origin of the receptors is an adult with an advanced solid tumor such as melanoma, head and neck, liver or kidney cancer. Both conserved end residues are part of each CDR3. A D gene is named only where the DNA matches it firmly. Part of the rows lack a size; the others show once, few, many or a class for expanded clones.

size,V,J,D,CDR3,DNA
.,TRBV5-1,TRBJ2-7,TRBD1,CASSLGQGAYEQYF,TGCGCCAGCAGCTTGGGACAGGGGGCCTACGAGCAGTACTTC
.,TRBV6-6,TRBJ1-5,.,CASSYQAGVSNQPQHF,TGTGCCAGCAGTTACCAGGCAGGGGTGAGCAATCAGCCCCAGCATTTT
.,TRBV5-8,TRBJ1-2,.,CASSLKSSHYGYTF,TGTGCCAGCAGCTTGAAATCATCCCACTATGGCTACACCTTC
.,TRBV19,TRBJ2-7,TRBD2,CASSLSSGGAYEQYF,TGTGCCAGTAGTTTGTCTAGCGGGGGAGCCTACGAGCAGTACTTC
.,TRBV7-9,TRBJ1-2,.,CASSLQAIYGYTF,TGTGCCAGCAGCTTACAGGCAATCTATGGCTACACCTTC
.,TRBV5-6,TRBJ1-4,TRBD1,CASSLQGAREKLFF,TGTGCCAGCAGCTTGCAGGGGGCGAGAGAAAAACTGTTTTTT
once,TRBV7-8,TRBJ1-1,TRBD1,CASSSMSGTANTEAFF,TGTGCCAGCAGCTCCATGTCCGGGACAGCGAACACTGAAGCTTTCTTT
once,TRBV9,TRBJ2-7,.,CASSVEARPTYEQYF,TGTGCCAGCAGCGTAGAAGCTAGACCAACCTACGAGCAGTACTTC
once,TRBV10-3,TRBJ1-3,.,CAISGQALSGNTIYF,TGTGCCATCAGTGGACAGGCGCTCTCTGGAAACACCATATATTTT
.,TRBV4-1,TRBJ2-3,.,CASSSRTADTQYF,TGCGCCAGCAGCTCCCGGACTGCAGATACGCAGTATTTT
.,TRBV19,TRBJ2-1,.,CASSILMGRDGDEQFF,TGTGCCAGTAGTATCCTCATGGGGCGGGATGGAGATGAGCAGTTCTTC
.,TRBV9,TRBJ1-4,.,CASSVGPATNEKLFF,TGTGCCAGCAGCGTAGGACCAGCAACTAATGAAAAACTGTTTTTT
.,TRBV11-3,TRBJ1-5,.,CASSLVNRPRGSNQPQHF,TGTGCCAGCAGCTTAGTAAACAGGCCGAGGGGTAGCAATCAGCCCCAGCATTTT
.,TRBV28,TRBJ1-3,TRBD1,CASIRQGGNTIYF,TGTGCCAGCATACGACAGGGAGGAAACACCATATATTTT
.,TRBV15,TRBJ2-1,TRBD2,CATSSKRERLGEQFF,TGTGCCACCAGCAGTAAGCGGGAGCGGTTGGGTGAGCAGTTCTTC
.,TRBV30,TRBJ1-5,.,CAWGRDFNSNQPQHF,TGTGCCTGGGGACGGGACTTTAATAGCAATCAGCCCCAGCATTTT
.,TRBV20-1,TRBJ2-1,.,CSARPGNEQFF,TGCAGTGCTAGACCCGGGAATGAGCAGTTCTTC
.,TRBV6-1,TRBJ2-1,.,CASSEAGFKMFF,TGTGCCAGCAGTGAAGCTGGGTTCAAAATGTTCTTC
medium-sized,TRBV9,TRBJ1-4,.,CASSVSGEQEKLFF,TGTGCCAGCAGCGTCTCCGGGGAACAGGAAAAACTGTTTTTT
.,TRBV6-6,TRBJ1-1,TRBD1,CASSYRQGLAEAFF,TGTGCCAGCAGTTACAGACAGGGGTTGGCTGAAGCTTTCTTT
.,TRBV19,TRBJ1-2,TRBD1,CASTAGTGVGYTF,TGTGCCAGTACGGCCGGGACAGGGGTCGGCTACACCTTC
few,TRBV18,TRBJ2-7,.,CASSPREVYEQYF,TGTGCCAGCTCACCACGAGAAGTTTACGAGCAGTACTTC
.,TRBV15,TRBJ2-2,TRBD1,CATSRDKGQGSGELFF,TGTGCCACCAGCAGAGATAAAGGACAGGGGTCCGGGGAGCTGTTTTTT
few,TRBV29-1,TRBJ2-7,TRBD2,CSVESPTSGRGDEQYF,TGCAGCGTTGAAAGCCCGACTAGCGGGAGAGGAGACGAGCAGTACTTC
.,TRBV10-2,TRBJ1-6,TRBD1,CASSPGGGGSPLHF,TGCGCCAGCAGCCCAGGGGGCGGGGGTTCACCCCTCCACTTT
few,TRBV29-1,TRBJ1-1,TRBD1,CSVQQGDTEAFF,TGCAGCGTTCAACAGGGGGACACTGAAGCTTTCTTT
.,TRBV5-1,TRBJ1-6,TRBD1,CASSGTVDNSPLHF,TGCGCCAGCTCGGGGACAGTGGACAATTCACCCCTCCACTTT
.,TRBV19,TRBJ2-5,TRBD1,CASSTTDRRRRRGTQETQYF,TGTGCCAGTAGTACTACGGACAGGAGGCGACGTCGAGGTACCCAAGAGACCCAGTACTTC
.,TRBV28,TRBJ1-5,.,CASSSAVGSNQPQHF,TGTGCCAGCAGTTCGGCGGTAGGGAGCAATCAGCCCCAGCATTTT
.,TRBV30,TRBJ2-3,.,CAWTKGGFADTQYF,TGTGCCTGGACCAAGGGGGGGTTTGCAGATACGCAGTATTTT
.,TRBV7-2,TRBJ2-7,.,CASSFAAGREQYF,TGTGCCAGCAGCTTCGCCGCCGGGCGTGAGCAGTACTTC
.,TRBV7-9,TRBJ1-4,.,CASGSNEKLFF,TGTGCCAGTGGGAGCAATGAAAAACTGTTTTTT
.,TRBV2,TRBJ2-5,.,CASSAGLLETQYF,TGTGCCAGCAGTGCGGGGTTGTTGGAGACCCAGTACTTC
once,TRBV18,TRBJ2-5,.,CASSPSQGRTQYF,TGTGCCAGCTCACCCTCACAGGGAAGGACCCAGTACTTC
.,TRBV28,TRBJ2-7,TRBD1,CASSVDRGMYEQYF,TGTGCCAGCAGCGTCGACAGGGGGATGTACGAGCAGTACTTC
.,TRBV28,TRBJ1-6,.,CASSFPSSPLHF,TGTGCCAGCAGTTTTCCCAGTTCACCCCTCCACTTT
.,TRBV2,TRBJ2-7,.,CASSEIQGSMDEQYF,TGTGCCAGCAGTGAGATACAGGGTTCTATGGACGAGCAGTACTTC
.,TRBV6-5,TRBJ1-2,.,CASSNVGRPMGGYTF,TGTGCCAGCAGCAACGTTGGACGGCCCATGGGGGGCTACACCTTC
.,TRBV4-3,TRBJ1-1,.,CASSQGQMNTEAFF,TGCGCCAGCAGCCAGGGACAAATGAACACTGAAGCTTTCTTT
.,TRBV28,TRBJ1-1,.,CASSLRRGGGLGVNTEAFF,TGTGCCAGCAGTTTAAGACGGGGAGGTGGCCTCGGCGTGAACACTGAAGCTTTCTTT
.,TRBV4-1,TRBJ2-5,TRBD1,CASSQDFGQEQETQYF,TGCGCCAGCAGCCAAGATTTCGGACAGGAGCAAGAGACCCAGTACTTC
few,TRBV10-1,TRBJ1-1,.,CASHWGSRNTEAFF,TGCGCCAGCCATTGGGGCAGTCGCAACACTGAAGCTTTCTTT
.,TRBV7-2,TRBJ1-1,.,CASSFWGSGEAFF,TGTGCCAGCAGCTTTTGGGGGTCTGGGGAAGCTTTCTTT
.,TRBV11-2,TRBJ2-7,TRBD2,CASSLGGRSYEQYF,TGTGCCAGCAGCTTGGGCGGGAGGTCCTACGAGCAGTACTTC
few,TRBV7-8,TRBJ1-4,.,CASSPQGWTNEKLFF,TGTGCCAGCAGCCCGCAGGGGTGGACTAATGAAAAACTGTTTTTT
.,TRBV18,TRBJ2-1,.,CASSPDISSYNEQFF,TGTGCCAGCTCACCGGACATCAGCTCCTACAATGAGCAGTTCTTC
.,TRBV6-6,TRBJ2-3,.,CASSAPGGTDTQYF,TGTGCCAGCAGTGCGCCAGGGGGCACAGATACGCAGTATTTT
.,TRBV5-1,TRBJ2-5,.,CASSRAAGFGETQYF,TGCGCCAGCAGCCGGGCGGCGGGCTTCGGGGAGACCCAGTACTTC
.,TRBV10-3,TRBJ2-5,.,CAISERPEETQYF,TGTGCCATCAGTGAGCGGCCCGAAGAGACCCAGTACTTC
.,TRBV11-3,TRBJ2-1,.,CASSYEGVEDEQFF,TGTGCCAGCAGCTACGAGGGGGTCGAGGATGAGCAGTTCTTC
.,TRBV4-3,TRBJ2-1,.,CASSQDTGRGTREQFF,TGCGCCAGCAGCCAAGATACAGGACGAGGGACGAGGGAGCAGTTCTTC
.,TRBV19,TRBJ2-1,.,CASIRLEGYNEQFF,TGTGCCAGTATTAGGCTAGAAGGCTACAATGAGCAGTTCTTC
.,TRBV6-5,TRBJ1-3,.,CASRPNTGTGNTIYF,TGTGCCAGCAGACCAAATACAGGGACTGGAAACACCATATATTTT
.,TRBV5-4,TRBJ2-5,TRBD2,CASSLAGGGETQYF,TGTGCCAGCAGCTTGGCCGGGGGGGGAGAGACCCAGTACTTC
.,TRBV30,TRBJ1-1,.,CAWEGGLNTEAFF,TGTGCCTGGGAAGGAGGGCTGAACACTGAAGCTTTCTTT
.,TRBV7-9,TRBJ1-5,.,CASSGGDIGLQPQHF,TGTGCCAGCAGCGGCGGGGATATAGGTCTTCAGCCCCAGCATTTT
.,TRBV5-1,TRBJ2-7,.,CATDSYEQYF,TGCGCCACCGATTCCTACGAGCAGTACTTC